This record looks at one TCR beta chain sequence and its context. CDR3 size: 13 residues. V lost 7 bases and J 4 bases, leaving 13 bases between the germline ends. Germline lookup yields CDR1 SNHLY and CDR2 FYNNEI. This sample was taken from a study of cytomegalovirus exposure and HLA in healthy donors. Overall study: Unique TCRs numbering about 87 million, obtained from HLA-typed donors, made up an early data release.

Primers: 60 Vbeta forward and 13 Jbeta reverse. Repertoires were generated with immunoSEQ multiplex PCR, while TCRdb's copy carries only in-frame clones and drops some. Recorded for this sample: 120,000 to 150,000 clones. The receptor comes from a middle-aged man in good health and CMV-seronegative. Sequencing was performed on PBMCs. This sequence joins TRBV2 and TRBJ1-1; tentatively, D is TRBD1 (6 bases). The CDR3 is CASNRDQGTEAFF. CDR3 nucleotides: TGTGCCAGCAACAGGGACCAGGGCACTGAAGCTTTCTTT. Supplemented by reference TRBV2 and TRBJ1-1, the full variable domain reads EPEVTQTPSHQVTQMGQEVILRCVPISNHLYFYWYRQILGQKVEFLVSFYNNEISEKSEIFDDQFSVERPDGSNFTLKIRSTKLEDSAMYFCASNRDQGTEAFFGQGTRLTVV.